Listed here is a single T cell receptor (beta chain). The source of the sample is a study of blood T cell repertoires in COVID-19. The germline V gene has CDR1 SQVTM and CDR2 ANQGSEA. This CDR3 spans 12 amino acids. V shed 5 bases and J shed 2 bases, with 7 bases lying between them. Sequencing was performed with immunoSEQ multiplex PCR; in TCRdb, only in-frame clones are kept and a portion is missing. This sample has some 100,000 clones, with around four fifths found just once. What was sequenced was peripheral blood. The source of this sequence is a woman aged 55-70 years with acute or convalescent COVID-19. The chain joins TRBV29-1 to TRBJ1-3; D perhaps matches TRBD1 (6 bases). In DNA, the CDR3 is TGCAGCGTTCAGGGGACTGGAAACACCATATATTTT. This translates into CSVQGTGNTIYF.